A selection of T cell receptor beta chains follows, all from one sample in a study of T cells in Graves' hyperthyroidism and ophthalmopathy. TCRdb itself ran the multiplex PCR reads through MiXCR, one entry per CDR3 protein. The sample shows about 290,000 distinct CDR3 sequences, around 15% of them seen only once. Sequencing was carried out using blood. The receptors stem from a woman aged 40-49 years with Graves' hyperthyroidism. Both conserved end residues are part of each CDR3. Each record gives: J gene, D gene, V gene, clone size, CDR3 DNA, CDR3 protein. D genes are given only for firm matches. A row's size may be missing; if present it is once, few, many or a size class.

TRBJ2-2	.	TRBV6-1	many	TGTGCCAGCACCCCCTATCGAGCGAACACCGGGGAGCTGTTTTTT	CASTPYRANTGELFF
TRBJ2-5	.	TRBV7-2	.	TGTGCCAGCAGCTACAGGTTAGAAGAGACCCAGTACTTC	CASSYRLEETQYF
TRBJ2-5	.	TRBV6-4	many	TGTGCCAGCAGTGACAGCCAGCGGGCGGCTATAAAGACCCAGTACTTC	CASSDSQRAAIKTQYF
TRBJ2-1	TRBD2	TRBV20-1	few	TGCAGTGCTGGACTAGCGGCTTCCTACAATGAGCAGTTCTTC	CSAGLAASYNEQFF
TRBJ2-1	.	TRBV7-2	.	TGTGCCAGCAGCCTTGAGGGACAACCGTATGGGCAGTTCTTC	CASSLEGQPYGQFF
TRBJ1-1	TRBD1	TRBV6-1	.	TGTGCCGGCAGTTCAGGGGGTGCTAACACTGAAGCTTTCTTT	CAGSSGGANTEAFF
TRBJ2-3	.	TRBV28	many	TGTGCCAGCAGTTTATGGGGGGCTGTAGATACGCAGTATTTT	CASSLWGAVDTQYF
TRBJ2-1	.	TRBV7-2	few	TGTGCCAGCAGAAAAGGGGGGGAGCAGTTCTTC	CASRKGGEQFF
TRBJ2-5	TRBD2	TRBV3-1	many	TGTGCCAGCAGCCAAGAGTCTAGCGGGAGAGTCGGGGAGACCCAGTACTTC	CASSQESSGRVGETQYF
TRBJ1-5	.	TRBV20-1	many	TGCAGTGCTACCGGACCGGGGGCCCGTAATCAGCCCCAGCATTTT	CSATGPGARNQPQHF
TRBJ2-5	TRBD2	TRBV7-2	many	TGTGCCAGCAGCTTTGCTAGCGGGACCCAAGAGACCCAGTACTTC	CASSFASGTQETQYF
TRBJ1-1	.	TRBV30	many	TGTGCCTGGAGAGCTATGACTGAAGCTTTCTTT	CAWRAMTEAFF
TRBJ1-2	.	TRBV19	many	TGTGCCAGTAGTATAAATTTAAGGCAGAACTATGGCTACACCTTC	CASSINLRQNYGYTF
TRBJ2-5	.	TRBV19	.	TGTGCCAGTAGTAGTATTCGGGGAAGGGAGACCCAGTACTTC	CASSSIRGRETQYF
TRBJ2-3	.	TRBV7-9	many	TGTGCCAGCAGCGTCCCTAGCACAGATACGCAGTATTTT	CASSVPSTDTQYF
TRBJ2-1	.	TRBV30	many	TGTGCCTGGAGTCGGGTGGGAGGGGGCTATGGTGAGCAGTTCTTC	CAWSRVGGGYGEQFF
TRBJ2-6	.	TRBV28	.	TGTGCCAGCAGTTTCCAAGGGACTGGGGCCAACGTCCAGACTTTC	CASSFQGTGANVQTF
TRBJ1-1	.	TRBV9	few	TGTGCCAGCAGCGTAGGGCCGGGAAACATGAACACTGAAGCTTTCTTT	CASSVGPGNMNTEAFF
TRBJ2-1	.	TRBV7-6	.	TGTGCCAGCAGCCCTATAGGGCAGTCCTACAATGAGCAGTTCTTC	CASSPIGQSYNEQFF
TRBJ2-2	.	TRBV7-2	many	TGTGCCAGCAGCCCAATGAGTAGCACCGGGGAGCTGTTTTTT	CASSPMSSTGELFF
TRBJ2-5	TRBD2	TRBV6-1	.	TGTGCCAGCAGTGGGACTAGCATACACTTC	CASSGTSIHF
TRBJ2-5	.	TRBV7-2	few	TGTGCCAGCAGTTTACGAAGGGGGTTTATGCCTCCAAAGTACTTC	CASSLRRGFMPPKYF
TRBJ2-3	TRBD1	TRBV24-1	many	TGTGCCACCAGTGATATTGGGGACAGGGGAAGCACAGATACGCAGTATTTT	CATSDIGDRGSTDTQYF
TRBJ2-1	.	TRBV2	.	TGTGCCAGCAGATATCTTGACCACTACAATGAGCAGTTCTTC	CASRYLDHYNEQFF
TRBJ2-1	.	TRBV20-1	.	TGCAGTGCTCGCTTGGGGGCCCCTTTATCCTACAATGAGCAGTTCTTC	CSARLGAPLSYNEQFF
TRBJ2-2	.	TRBV4-1	.	TGCGCCAGCAGCCGCGCCGGGAACACCGGGGAGCTGTTTTTT	CASSRAGNTGELFF
TRBJ2-7	.	TRBV2	many	TGTGCCAGCAGTGACATTTCCTACGAGCAGTACTTC	CASSDISYEQYF
TRBJ1-3	.	TRBV10-3	.	TGTGCCATCAGTGAGTCGGTGGACCCTGGAAACACCATATATTTT	CAISESVDPGNTIYF
TRBJ1-5	.	TRBV20-1	few	TGCAGTGCTAGAGATCCCGGGCAGGGCGGTGAGCAGCCCCGGCATTTT	CSARDPGQGGEQPRHF
TRBJ2-2	TRBD1	TRBV20-1	.	TGCAGTGCTCTAAACCCCACAGGGGCCGGCGGGGAGCTGTTTTTT	CSALNPTGAGGELFF
TRBJ2-5	.	TRBV18	.	TGTGCCAGCTCACCAACGATAGCAGGCGAGACCCAGTACTTC	CASSPTIAGETQYF
TRBJ2-5	.	TRBV20-1	many	TGCAGTGCTAGAGATCTCAACAGGGAGGAGACCCAGTACTTC	CSARDLNREETQYF
TRBJ1-2	.	TRBV3-1	few	TGTGCCAGCAGCCAAGTTCCCTTAAGTGCCGGGACGGTGAGATATGGCTACACCTTC	CASSQVPLSAGTVRYGYTF
TRBJ2-5	TRBD2	TRBV28	many	TGTGCCAGCCAATCCCTCCAGGTTCGGGGGGGTCAAGAGACCCAGTACTTC	CASQSLQVRGGQETQYF
TRBJ2-3	.	TRBV28	many	TGTGCCAGCAGCAATCTAGGGGGAATAACAGATACGCAGTATTTT	CASSNLGGITDTQYF
TRBJ1-1	.	TRBV24-1	many	TGTGCCACCAGTGATTCGGCAGGAAGGACTGAAGCTTTCTTT	CATSDSAGRTEAFF
TRBJ1-3	.	TRBV30	many	TGTGCCTGGAGTCTCGGACTGAGAAACACCATATATTTT	CAWSLGLRNTIYF
TRBJ2-1	TRBD1	TRBV30	.	TGTGCCTGGGACAGGGGACCCCACAATGAGCAGTTCTTC	CAWDRGPHNEQFF
TRBJ2-7	TRBD1	TRBV20-1	.	TGCAGTGCTCTCCCCGGGACAGGGTCAAACTACGAGCAGTACTTC	CSALPGTGSNYEQYF
TRBJ1-4	.	TRBV9	.	TGTGCCAGCAGCGCCCACCGGGGGCAACTGTTTTTT	CASSAHRGQLFF
TRBJ2-7	.	TRBV27	many	TGTGCCAGCAAACCCCTGGGACCTACGTTTGAGCAGTACTTC	CASKPLGPTFEQYF
TRBJ1-2	.	TRBV6-2/TRBV6-3	.	TGTGCCAGCAGACTATCGGGGACCAACTATGGCTACACCTTC	CASRLSGTNYGYTF
TRBJ2-1	.	TRBV5-5	.	TGTGCCAGCAGCTCGGCCTCCGTTGCGGACCGATACAATGAGCAGTTCTTC	CASSSASVADRYNEQFF
TRBJ2-1	TRBD1	TRBV7-2	many	TGTGCCAGCAGCCCCTGGGACAGCTTAAGTGAGCAGTTCTTC	CASSPWDSLSEQFF
TRBJ1-5	.	TRBV5-1	many	TGCGCCAGCAGCTTACTCGGGGATCAGCCCCAGCATTTT	CASSLLGDQPQHF
TRBJ2-7	.	TRBV20-1	.	TGCAGTGCTTCTCATACGGGCGGGAACTACGAGCAGTACTTC	CSASHTGGNYEQYF
TRBJ2-5	.	TRBV18	.	TGTGCCAGCTCACGGCGTCAGGGGCGAGAAGAGACCCAGTACTTC	CASSRRQGREETQYF
TRBJ2-7	TRBD2	TRBV20-1	few	TGCAGTGCTACCGGACTAGCGGGAGAATTTTACGAGCAGTACTTC	CSATGLAGEFYEQYF
TRBJ2-3	.	TRBV7-9	many	TGTGCCAGCAGGATGGGGGGCGGCACAGATACGCAGTATTTT	CASRMGGGTDTQYF
TRBJ1-1	.	TRBV7-9	many	TGTGCCAGCAGCTTAGACGCCGGAGGGGGATCCGAAGCTTTCTTT	CASSLDAGGGSEAFF